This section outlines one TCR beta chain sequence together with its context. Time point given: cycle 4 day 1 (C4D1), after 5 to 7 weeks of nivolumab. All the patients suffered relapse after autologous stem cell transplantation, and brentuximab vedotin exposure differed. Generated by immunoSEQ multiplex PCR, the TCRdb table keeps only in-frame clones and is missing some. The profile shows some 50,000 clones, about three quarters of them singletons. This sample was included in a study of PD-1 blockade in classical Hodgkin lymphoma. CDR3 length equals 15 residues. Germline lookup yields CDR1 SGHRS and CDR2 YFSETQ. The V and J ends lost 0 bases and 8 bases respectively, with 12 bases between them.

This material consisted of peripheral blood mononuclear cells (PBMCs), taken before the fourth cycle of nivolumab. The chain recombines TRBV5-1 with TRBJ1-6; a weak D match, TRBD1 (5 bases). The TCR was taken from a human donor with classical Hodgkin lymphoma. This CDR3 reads CASSLAAGVDSPLHF. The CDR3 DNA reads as TGCGCCAGCAGCTTGGCCGCGGGGGTCGATTCACCCCTCCACTTT.